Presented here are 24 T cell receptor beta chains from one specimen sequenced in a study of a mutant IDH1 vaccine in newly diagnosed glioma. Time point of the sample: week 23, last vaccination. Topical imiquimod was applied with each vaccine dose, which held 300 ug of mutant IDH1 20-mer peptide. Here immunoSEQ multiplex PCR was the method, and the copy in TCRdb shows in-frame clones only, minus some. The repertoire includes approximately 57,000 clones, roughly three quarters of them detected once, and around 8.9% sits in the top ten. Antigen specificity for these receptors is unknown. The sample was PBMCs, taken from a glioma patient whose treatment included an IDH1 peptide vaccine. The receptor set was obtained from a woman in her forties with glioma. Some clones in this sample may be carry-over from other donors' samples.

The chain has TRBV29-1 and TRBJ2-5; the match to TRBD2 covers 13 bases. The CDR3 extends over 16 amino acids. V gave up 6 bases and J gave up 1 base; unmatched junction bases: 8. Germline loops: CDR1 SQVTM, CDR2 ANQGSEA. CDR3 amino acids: CSVAQTSGGPQETQYF. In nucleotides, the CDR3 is TGCAGCGTAGCCCAGACTAGCGGGGGGCCCCAAGAGACCCAGTACTTC.

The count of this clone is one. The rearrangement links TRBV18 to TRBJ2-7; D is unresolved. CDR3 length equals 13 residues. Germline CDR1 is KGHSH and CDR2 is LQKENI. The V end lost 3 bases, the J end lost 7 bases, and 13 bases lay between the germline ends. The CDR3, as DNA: TGTGCCAGCTCACCGTCCCTTGAACGGGAGCAGTACTTC. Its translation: CASSPSLEREQYF.

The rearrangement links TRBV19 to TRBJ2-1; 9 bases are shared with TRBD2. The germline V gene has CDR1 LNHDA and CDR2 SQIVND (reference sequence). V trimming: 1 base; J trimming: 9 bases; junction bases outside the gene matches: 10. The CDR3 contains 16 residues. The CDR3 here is CASSIGVAGGISEQFF. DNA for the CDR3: TGTGCCAGTAGTATAGGAGTGGCGGGGGGGATAAGTGAGCAGTTCTTC. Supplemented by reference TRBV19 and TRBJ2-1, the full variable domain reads DGGITQSPKYLFRKEGQNVTLSCEQNLNHDAMYWYRQDPGQGLRLIYYSQIVNDFQKGDIAEGYSVSREKKESFPLTVTSAQKNPTAFYLCASSIGVAGGISEQFFGPGTRLTVL.

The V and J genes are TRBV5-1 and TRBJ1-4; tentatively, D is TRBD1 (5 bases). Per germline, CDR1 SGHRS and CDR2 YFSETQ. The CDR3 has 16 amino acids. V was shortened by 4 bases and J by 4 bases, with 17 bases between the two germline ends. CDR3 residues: CASSANQGAGNEKLFF. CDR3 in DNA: TGCGCCAGCAGCGCAAATCAGGGTGCCGGTAATGAAAAACTGTTTTTT.

CDR3 region: CASSQGGTGWPQHF. The CDR3, as DNA: TGTGCCAGTAGTCAAGGGGGCACGGGGTGGCCCCAGCATTTT. The gene calls are TRBV19 and TRBJ1-5, with TRBD1 matching over 7 bases. The CDR3 consists of 14 residues. CDR1 is LNHDA, CDR2 SQIVND, per germline (reference sequence). Trimming took 5 bases from V and 9 from J; bases not matched to a gene: 10.

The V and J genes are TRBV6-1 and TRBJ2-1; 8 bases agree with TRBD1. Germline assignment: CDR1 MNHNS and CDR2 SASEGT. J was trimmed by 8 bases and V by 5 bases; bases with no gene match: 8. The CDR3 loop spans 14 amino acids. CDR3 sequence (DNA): TGTGCCAGCAGTATGACAGGGGCCCTGCATGAGCAGTTCTTC. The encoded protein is CASSMTGALHEQFF.

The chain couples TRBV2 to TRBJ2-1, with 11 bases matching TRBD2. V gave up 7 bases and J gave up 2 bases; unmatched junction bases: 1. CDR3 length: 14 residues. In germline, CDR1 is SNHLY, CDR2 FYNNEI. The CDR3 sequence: CASTGLAAYNEQFF. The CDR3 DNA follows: TGTGCCAGCACGGGACTAGCGGCCTACAATGAGCAGTTCTTC.

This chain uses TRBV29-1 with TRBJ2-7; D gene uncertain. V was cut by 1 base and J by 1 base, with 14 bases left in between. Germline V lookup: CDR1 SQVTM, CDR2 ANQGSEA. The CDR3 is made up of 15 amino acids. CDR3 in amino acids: CSVEGGEIGSYEQYF. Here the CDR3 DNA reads TGCAGCGTTGAAGGCGGAGAGATAGGGTCCTACGAGCAGTACTTC.

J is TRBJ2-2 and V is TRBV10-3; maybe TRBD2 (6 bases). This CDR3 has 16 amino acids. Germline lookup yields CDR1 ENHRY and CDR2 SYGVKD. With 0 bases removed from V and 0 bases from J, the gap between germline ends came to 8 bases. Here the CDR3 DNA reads TGTGCCATCAGTGAGTCGGGGGGTCCGAACACCGGGGAGCTGTTTTTT. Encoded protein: CAISESGGPNTGELFF.

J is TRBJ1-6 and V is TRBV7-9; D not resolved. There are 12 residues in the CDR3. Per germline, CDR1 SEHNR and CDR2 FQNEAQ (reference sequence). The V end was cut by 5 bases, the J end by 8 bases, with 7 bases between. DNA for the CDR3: TGTGCCAGCAGCCGCGGGGATTCACCCCTCCACTTT. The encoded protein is CASSRGDSPLHF.

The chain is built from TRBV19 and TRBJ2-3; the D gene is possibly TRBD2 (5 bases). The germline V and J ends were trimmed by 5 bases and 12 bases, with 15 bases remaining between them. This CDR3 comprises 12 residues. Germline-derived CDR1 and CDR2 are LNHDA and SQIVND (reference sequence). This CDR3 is CASSSGSGPQYF. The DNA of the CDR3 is TGTGCCAGTAGTTCGGGAAGCGGTCCCCAGTATTTT.

CDR3 protein: CASSLTHLNTEAFF. The DNA of the CDR3 is TGTGCCAGCAGCCTGACCCACCTGAACACTGAAGCTTTCTTT. V gene TRBV5-8 combines with J gene TRBJ1-1; D gene uncertain. The CDR3 spans 14 residues. CDR1 and CDR2 (germline): SGHTS, YDEGEE. Trimming took 4 bases from V and 0 from J, leaving 10 bases between them.

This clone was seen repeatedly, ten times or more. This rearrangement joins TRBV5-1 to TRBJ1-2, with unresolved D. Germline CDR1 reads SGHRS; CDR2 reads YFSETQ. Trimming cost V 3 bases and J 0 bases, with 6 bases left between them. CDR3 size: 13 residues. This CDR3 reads CASSSETNYGYTF. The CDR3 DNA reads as TGCGCCAGCAGCTCAGAGACTAACTATGGCTACACCTTC.

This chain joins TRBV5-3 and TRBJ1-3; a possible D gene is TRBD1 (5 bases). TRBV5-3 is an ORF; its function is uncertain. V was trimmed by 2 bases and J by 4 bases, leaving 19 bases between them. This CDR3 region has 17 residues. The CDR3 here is CARSLPFDRPLGNTIYF. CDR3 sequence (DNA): TGTGCCAGAAGCTTACCATTTGACAGACCACTGGGAAACACCATATATTTT.

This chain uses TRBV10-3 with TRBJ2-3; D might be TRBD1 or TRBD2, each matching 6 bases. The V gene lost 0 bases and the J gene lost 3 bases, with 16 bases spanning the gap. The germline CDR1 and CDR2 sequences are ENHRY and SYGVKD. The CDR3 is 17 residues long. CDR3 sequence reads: CAISESPGGGRTDTQYF. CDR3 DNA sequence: TGTGCCATCAGTGAGTCGCCCGGGGGCGGAAGAACAGATACGCAGTATTTT.

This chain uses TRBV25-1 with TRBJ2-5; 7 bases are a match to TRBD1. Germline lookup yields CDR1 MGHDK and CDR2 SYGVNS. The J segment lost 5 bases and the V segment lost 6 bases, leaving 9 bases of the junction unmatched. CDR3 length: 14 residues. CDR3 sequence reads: CASSVQGLMETQYF. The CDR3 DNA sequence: TGTGCCAGCAGCGTACAGGGGTTGATGGAGACCCAGTACTTC.

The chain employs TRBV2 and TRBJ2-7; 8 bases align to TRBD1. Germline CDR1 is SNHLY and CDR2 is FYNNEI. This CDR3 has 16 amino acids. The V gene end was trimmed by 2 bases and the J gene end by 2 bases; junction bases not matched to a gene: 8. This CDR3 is CASSEMAGGHPYEQYF. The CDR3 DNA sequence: TGTGCCAGCAGTGAAATGGCAGGGGGCCATCCCTACGAGCAGTACTTC.

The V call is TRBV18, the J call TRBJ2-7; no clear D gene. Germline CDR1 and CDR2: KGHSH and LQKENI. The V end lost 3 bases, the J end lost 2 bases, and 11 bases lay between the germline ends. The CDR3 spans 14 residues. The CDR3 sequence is CASSPISDTYEQYF. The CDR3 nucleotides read TGTGCCAGCTCACCCATCAGTGATACCTACGAGCAGTACTTC.

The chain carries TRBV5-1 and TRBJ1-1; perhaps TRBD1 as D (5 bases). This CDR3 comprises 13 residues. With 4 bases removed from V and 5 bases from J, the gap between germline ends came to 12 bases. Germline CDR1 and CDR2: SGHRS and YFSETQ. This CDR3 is CASSPPAGTEAFF. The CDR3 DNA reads TGCGCCAGCAGCCCCCCGGCAGGGACTGAAGCTTTCTTT.

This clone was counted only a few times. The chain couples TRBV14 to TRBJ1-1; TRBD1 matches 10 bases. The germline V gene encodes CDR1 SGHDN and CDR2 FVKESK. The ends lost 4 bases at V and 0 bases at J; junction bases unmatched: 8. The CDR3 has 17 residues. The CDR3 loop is CASSRSGTGVMNTEAFF. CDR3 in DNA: TGTGCCAGCAGCCGATCCGGGACAGGGGTTATGAACACTGAAGCTTTCTTT.

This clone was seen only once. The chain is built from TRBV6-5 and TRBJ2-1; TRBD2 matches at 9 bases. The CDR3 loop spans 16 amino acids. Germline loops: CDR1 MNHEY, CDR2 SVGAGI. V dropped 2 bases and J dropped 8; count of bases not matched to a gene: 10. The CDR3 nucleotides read TGTGCCAGCAGTTACCTTGGCGGGGGGGCCCTGGATGAGCAGTTCTTC. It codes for CASSYLGGGALDEQFF.

CDR3 in DNA: TGTGCCAGCAGTCTCCCAAGACAGGGAGGCTATGGCTACACCTTC. Its protein is CASSLPRQGGYGYTF. V gene TRBV6-6 combines with J gene TRBJ1-2, with 7 bases lining up with TRBD1. The J segment lost 4 bases and the V segment lost 5 bases, leaving 10 bases of the junction unmatched. CDR1 is MNHNY and CDR2 is SVGAGI in the germline V gene (reference sequence). The CDR3 has 15 amino acids.

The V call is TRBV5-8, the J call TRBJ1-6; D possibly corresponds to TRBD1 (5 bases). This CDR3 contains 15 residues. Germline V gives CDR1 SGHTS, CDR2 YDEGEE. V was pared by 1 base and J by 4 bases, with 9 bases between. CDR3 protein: CASSLLGRYNSPLHF. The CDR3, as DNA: TGTGCCAGCAGCTTGTTGGGACGGTATAATTCACCCCTCCACTTT.

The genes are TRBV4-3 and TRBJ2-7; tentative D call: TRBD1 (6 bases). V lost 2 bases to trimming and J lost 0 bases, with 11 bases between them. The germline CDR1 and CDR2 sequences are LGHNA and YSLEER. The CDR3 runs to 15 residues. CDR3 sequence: CASSQLQGTSYEQYF. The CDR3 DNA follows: TGCGCCAGCAGCCAACTACAGGGAACCTCCTACGAGCAGTACTTC.